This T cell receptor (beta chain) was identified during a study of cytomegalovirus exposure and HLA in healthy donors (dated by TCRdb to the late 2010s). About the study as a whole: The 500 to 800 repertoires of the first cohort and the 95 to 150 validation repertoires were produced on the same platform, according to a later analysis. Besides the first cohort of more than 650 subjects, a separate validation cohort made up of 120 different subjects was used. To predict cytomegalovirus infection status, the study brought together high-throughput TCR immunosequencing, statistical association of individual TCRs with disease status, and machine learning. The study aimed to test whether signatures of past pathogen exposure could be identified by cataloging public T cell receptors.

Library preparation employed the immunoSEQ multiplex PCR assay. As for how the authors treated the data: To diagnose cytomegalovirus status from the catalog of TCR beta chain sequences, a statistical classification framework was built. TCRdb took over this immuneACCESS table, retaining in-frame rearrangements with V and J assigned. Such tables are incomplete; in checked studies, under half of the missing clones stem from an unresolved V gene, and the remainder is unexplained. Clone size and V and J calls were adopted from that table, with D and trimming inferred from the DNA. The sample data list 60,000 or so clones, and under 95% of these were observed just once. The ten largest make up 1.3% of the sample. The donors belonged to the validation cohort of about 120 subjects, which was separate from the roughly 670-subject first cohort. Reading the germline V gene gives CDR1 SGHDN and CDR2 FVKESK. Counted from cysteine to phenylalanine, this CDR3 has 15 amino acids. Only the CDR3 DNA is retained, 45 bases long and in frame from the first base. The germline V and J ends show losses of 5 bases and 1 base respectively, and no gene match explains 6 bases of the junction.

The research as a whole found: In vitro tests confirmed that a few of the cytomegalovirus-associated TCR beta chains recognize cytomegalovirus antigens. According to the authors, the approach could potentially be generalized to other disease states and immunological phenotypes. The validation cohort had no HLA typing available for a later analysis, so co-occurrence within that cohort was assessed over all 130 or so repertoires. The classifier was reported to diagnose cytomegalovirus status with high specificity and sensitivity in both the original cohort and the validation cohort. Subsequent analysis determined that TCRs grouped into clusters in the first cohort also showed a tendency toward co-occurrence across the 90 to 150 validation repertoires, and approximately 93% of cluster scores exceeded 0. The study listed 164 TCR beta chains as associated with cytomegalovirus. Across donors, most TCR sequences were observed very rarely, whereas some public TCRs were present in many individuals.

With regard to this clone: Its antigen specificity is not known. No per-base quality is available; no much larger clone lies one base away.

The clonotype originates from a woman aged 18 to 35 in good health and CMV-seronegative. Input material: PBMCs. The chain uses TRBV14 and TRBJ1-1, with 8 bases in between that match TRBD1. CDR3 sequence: CASSARTGKNTEAFF. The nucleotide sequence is TGTGCCAGCAGCGCTAGGACAGGGAAGAACACTGAAGCTTTCTTT.